The 13 T cell receptor beta chains listed next were all sequenced from one sample in a study of tumor-infiltrating lymphocytes in oesophageal squamous cell carcinoma. MiXCR, applied by TCRdb to the PCR reads, yields one record per CDR3 protein. The data show about 12,000 distinct CDR3 sequences, around 50% seen once. The sequencing sample was made of esophageal tumor tissue. The receptors originated from a female donor with esophageal squamous cell carcinoma.

The rearrangement joins TRBV7-2 to TRBJ2-6; 7 nucleotides agree with TRBD1. Unmatched junction bases numbered 6, after V lost 2 bases and J lost 2 bases. The CDR3 loop spans 17 amino acids. Germline-derived CDR1 and CDR2 are SGHTA and FQGNSA. CDR3 sequence (DNA): TGTGCCAGCAGCTTAAATCAAGGGGGCGCTGGGGCCAACGTCCTGACTTTC. This codes for CASSLNQGGAGANVLTF.

This clonotype appeared once. The rearrangement uses TRBV7-6 and TRBJ2-5, with 8 bases identical to TRBD2. CDR3 length equals 15 residues. The J segment lost 5 bases and the V segment lost 5 bases, leaving 10 bases of the junction unmatched. Germline assignment: CDR1 SGHVS and CDR2 FNYEAQ. The CDR3 DNA is TGTGCCAGCAGCACATGGCCGGGGGGGAGGGAGACCCAGTACTTC. It yields the protein CASSTWPGGRETQYF.

The chain combines TRBV12-3 or TRBV12-4 with TRBJ2-3, with unresolved D. The CDR3 extends over 13 amino acids. Trimming stripped 1 base from V and 6 bases from J, with 8 bases between. CDR3 amino acids: CASSLVVSDTQYF. CDR3 DNA sequence: TGTGCCAGCAGTTTAGTTGTTAGCGATACGCAGTATTTT.

The CDR3 bases are TGTGCCAGCAGTTCTATTTTGGTACTACTGAACACTGAAGCTTTCTTT. This gives the protein CASSSILVLLNTEAFF. V gene TRBV28 combines with J gene TRBJ1-1; D unresolved. In germline, CDR1 is MDHEN, CDR2 SYDVKM. V dropped 4 bases and J dropped 0 bases, with 15 bases sitting between them. This CDR3 is built from 16 residues.

This clonotype was found once. The chain combines TRBV19 with TRBJ2-7; D tentatively fits TRBD1 or TRBD2 (5 bases each). This CDR3 region has 15 residues. Deletions cut 5 bases from V and 4 bases from J, with 18 bases between. Germline V gene lookup returns CDR1 LNHDA and CDR2 SQIVND (reference sequence). The CDR3 DNA is TGTGCCAGTAGTCACAGCTGGGGGAGTGGGTACGAGCAGTACTTC. Amino acids: CASSHSWGSGYEQYF.

CDR3 in amino acids: CASSSSSHQSADTQYF. The CDR3 nucleotides read TGTGCCAGCAGCTCCTCTAGTCATCAGAGCGCAGATACGCAGTATTTT. The genes are TRBV5-4 and TRBJ2-3; D unresolved. Trimming removed 3 bases from V and 4 bases from J, with 18 bases in between. The CDR3 loop spans 16 amino acids. Germline CDR1 is SGHNT and CDR2 is YYREEE (reference sequence).

The rearrangement links TRBV15 to TRBJ2-5; tentatively, D is TRBD1 or TRBD2 (5 bases each). CDR3 size: 15 residues. CDR1 is LNHNV and CDR2 is YYDKDF in the germline V gene (reference sequence). Trimming took off 0 bases at V and 2 bases at J, with 10 bases between the two ends. As DNA, the CDR3 is TGTGCCACCAGCAGAGATTCTGGGGGACAAGAGACCCAGTACTTC. It encodes CATSRDSGGQETQYF.

The chain joins TRBV7-2 to TRBJ2-7; 11 nucleotides match TRBD1. Gene TRBJ2-1 matches the end of the DNA better, so the J call may be wrong. This CDR3 spans 15 amino acids. Per germline, CDR1 SGHTA and CDR2 FQGNSA. As DNA, the CDR3 is TGTGCCAGCAGCCTCGCGGGACAGGGGGTAAATGAGCAGTTCTTC. Protein product: CASSLAGQGVNEQFF.

The rearrangement uses TRBV7-6 and TRBJ2-6; D remains ambiguous. CDR3 length equals 18 residues. The germline V gene has CDR1 SGHVS and CDR2 FNYEAQ. Between the trimmed V and J ends, which lost 1 base and 3 bases, there was a span of 16 bases. CDR3 loop: CASSLGPSLVRGANVLTF. CDR3 bases: TGTGCCAGCAGCTTAGGACCGAGTCTAGTCCGTGGGGCCAACGTCCTGACTTTC.

This clonotype was seen at least ten times. This chain joins TRBV5-1 and TRBJ2-3, with D possibly matching TRBD1 (8 bases). Germline V gene lookup returns CDR1 SGHRS and CDR2 YFSETQ. V was trimmed by 2 bases and J by 2 bases, leaving 15 bases between them. The CDR3 loop spans 16 amino acids. Written as DNA, the CDR3 is TGCGCCAGCAGCTTTACCACAGGGGGGGTCACAGATACGCAGTATTTT. This encodes CASSFTTGGVTDTQYF.

The chain joins TRBV6-1 to TRBJ2-1, with 11 nucleotides matching TRBD2. The J call may be incorrect, as the DNA end agrees better with TRBJ2-7. This CDR3 region has 15 residues. The V gene's germline CDR1 is MNHNS and CDR2 SASEGT. The CDR3: CASKKLAGAYNEQYF. DNA for the CDR3: TGTGCCAGCAAAAAACTAGCGGGGGCCTACAATGAGCAGTACTTC.

The table lists this clonotype with a few counts. The chain joins TRBV7-2 to TRBJ2-5, with D maybe TRBD2 (7 bases). Trimming removed 3 bases from V and 5 bases from J, with 16 bases in between. CDR1 and CDR2 (germline): SGHTA, FQGNSA. This CDR3 region has 15 residues. The CDR3 protein is CASSLVRGGGETQYF. CDR3 bases: TGTGCCAGCAGCTTGGTCAGAGGGGGAGGGGAGACCCAGTACTTC.

This chain uses TRBV7-8 with TRBJ2-7; 12 positions match TRBD2. CDR3 length equals 16 residues. CDR1 is SGHVS and CDR2 is FQNEAQ in the germline V gene. The V segment lost 5 bases and the J segment 0 bases; nucleotides outside the gene matches: 5. The CDR3 spells CASSPGLAGFSYEQYF. CDR3 DNA: TGTGCCAGCAGCCCGGGACTAGCGGGCTTCTCCTACGAGCAGTACTTC.